This entry lists 4 T cell receptor beta chains sequenced from one sample in a study of OX40 agonist ivuxolimab in advanced cancers. Library preparation used the immunoSEQ multiplex PCR assay. The table was pulled from immuneACCESS by TCRdb, which kept in-frame rearrangements only. Such tables lose some clones; where checked, under half of the loss comes from unresolved V genes, and the rest has no known cause. Across this sample there are roughly 48,000 clones, with about 88% seen only once. The ten largest clones add up to around 1.1% of the sample. The sequencing used CD4+ or CD8+ T cells sorted from blood, collected in a trial of the OX40 agonist ivuxolimab. Receptor source: an adult with an advanced solid tumor such as melanoma, head and neck, liver or kidney cancer.

The chain recombines TRBV4-3 with TRBJ2-3, with D perhaps TRBD2 (6 bases). This CDR3 comprises 15 residues. Germline CDR1 LGHNA, CDR2 YSLEER. Deletions cut 1 base from V and 0 bases from J, with 8 bases between. As DNA, the CDR3 is TGCGCCAGCAGCCAAGGCGGGGTCAGCACAGATACGCAGTATTTT. Translating gives CASSQGGVSTDTQYF.

DNA of the CDR3: TGTGCCAGTAGTACCTCCAGTCGGGGGCAGTATTTT. This sequence encodes CASSTSSRGQYF. The genes are TRBV19 and TRBJ2-3; D possibly corresponds to TRBD2 (5 bases). The CDR3 runs 12 residues. V was shortened by 4 bases and J by 11 bases, with 13 bases between the two germline ends. From germline, CDR1 is LNHDA and CDR2 SQIVND (reference sequence). The variable domain in full, with the rest retrieved from reference TRBV19 and TRBJ2-3, is DGGITQSPKYLFRKEGQNVTLSCEQNLNHDAMYWYRQDPGQGLRLIYYSQIVNDFQKGDIAEGYSVSREKKESFPLTVTSAQKNPTAFYLCASSTSSRGQYFGPGTRLTVL.

The rearrangement joins TRBV7-2 to TRBJ2-3; the match to TRBD1 covers 7 bases. CDR1 is SGHTA and CDR2 is FQGNSA in the germline V gene. After removal of 5 bases from V and 6 bases from J, the junction contained 2 bases not matched to a gene. This CDR3 region has 12 residues. Here the CDR3 DNA reads TGTGCCAGCAGCCGACAGGGCGATACGCAGTATTTT. Translating gives CASSRQGDTQYF.

The chain is built from TRBV21-1 and TRBJ1-1; TRBD1 reflects the table's D call only, with no check against the DNA. TRBV21-1 is an annotated pseudogene. This CDR3 has 15 residues. The CDR3 DNA follows: TGTGCCAGCAGCGACAGGGGCCCTTGGGGGACTGAAGCTTTCTTT. It translates to CASSDRGPWGTEAFF.